Below, 7 T cell receptor beta chains from the same sample are listed, as sequenced in a study of cytomegalovirus exposure and HLA in healthy donors. Primers for the PCR totalled 60 Vbeta and 13 Jbeta. The table came from immunoSEQ multiplex PCR; TCRdb's copy has only in-frame clones and leaves some out. The sample lists 75,000 to 100,000 clones, about 70% occurring once. The sample was PBMCs. Receptors were obtained from a female donor in good health and CMV-seronegative.

The chain carries TRBV2 and TRBJ1-1; the match to TRBD1 covers 7 bases. The germline CDR1 and CDR2 sequences are SNHLY and FYNNEI. This CDR3 region has 14 residues. Trimming at V came to 6 bases and at J to 4 bases, leaving 8 bases not matched to a gene. CDR3: CASRYRGGGTEAFF. The CDR3 nucleotides are TGTGCCAGCAGATACAGGGGCGGTGGCACTGAAGCTTTCTTT.

The gene calls are TRBV15 and TRBJ2-3; 9 bases match TRBD2. The ends lost 3 bases at V and 2 bases at J; junction bases unmatched: 6. Germline V lookup: CDR1 LNHNV, CDR2 YYDKDF (reference sequence). The CDR3 loop spans 16 amino acids. CDR3 region: CATSSGLARVTDTQYF. CDR3 bases: TGTGCCACCAGCAGTGGACTAGCGCGAGTCACAGATACGCAGTATTTT.

This rearrangement joins TRBV2 to TRBJ1-6; no clear D gene. Germline CDR1 SNHLY, CDR2 FYNNEI. The V and J ends lost 1 base and 5 bases respectively, with 6 bases between them. The CDR3 extends over 14 amino acids. The CDR3 nucleotides read TGTGCCAGCAGTGAAGGGGAGGATAATTCACCCCTCCACTTT. It translates to CASSEGEDNSPLHF.

This rearrangement joins TRBV10-3 to TRBJ2-7; D perhaps matches TRBD2 (5 bases). Germline V gene sequence: CDR1 ENHRY, CDR2 SYGVKD. V was trimmed by 5 bases and J by 3 bases, leaving 11 bases between them. CDR3 length equals 13 residues. CDR3 DNA: TGTGCCATCAGTTGGGGAGACTACTACGAGCAGTACTTC. Residues: CAISWGDYYEQYF.

This clone appeared a few times. The chain is built from TRBV14 and TRBJ1-2, with 7 nucleotides matching TRBD1. The CDR3 is 14 amino acids. Germline CDR1 and CDR2: SGHDN and FVKESK. Germline trimming cut 0 bases from V and 6 bases from J; bases unmatched to any gene: 4. For the CDR3, the DNA is TGTGCCAGCAGCCAAGATACAGGGGTTCATGGCTACACCTTC. It encodes CASSQDTGVHGYTF.

V gene TRBV27 combines with J gene TRBJ1-2, with TRBD1 identical over 8 bases. The ends lost 1 base at V and 11 bases at J; junction bases unmatched: 6. This CDR3 comprises 13 residues. Germline CDR1 MNHEY, CDR2 SMNVEV (reference sequence). The CDR3 region is CASSLLQGGPYTF. The CDR3 DNA sequence: TGTGCCAGCAGTTTATTACAGGGGGGCCCATACACCTTC.

This clone was counted a few times. This sequence joins TRBV5-4 and TRBJ1-2; 7 nucleotides match TRBD1. Germline V CDR1 and CDR2: SGHNT, YYREEE (reference sequence). CDR3 length: 17 residues. After removal of 5 bases from V and 6 bases from J, the junction contained 19 bases not matched to a gene. CDR3 region: CASRRGVRGQRIDGYTF. The CDR3 coding sequence is TGTGCCAGCAGGCGGGGGGTTAGGGGACAGCGGATCGATGGCTACACCTTC.